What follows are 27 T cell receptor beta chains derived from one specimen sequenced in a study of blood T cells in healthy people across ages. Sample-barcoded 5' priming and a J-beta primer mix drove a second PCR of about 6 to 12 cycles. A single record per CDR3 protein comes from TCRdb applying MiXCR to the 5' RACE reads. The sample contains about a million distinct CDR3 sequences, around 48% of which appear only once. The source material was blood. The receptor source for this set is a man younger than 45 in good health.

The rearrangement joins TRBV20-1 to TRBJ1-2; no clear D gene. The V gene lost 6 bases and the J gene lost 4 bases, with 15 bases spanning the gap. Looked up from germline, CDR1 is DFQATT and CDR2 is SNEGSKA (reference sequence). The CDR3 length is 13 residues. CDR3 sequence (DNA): TGCAGTGCCGGCGGCGGGGTTAGCTATGGCTACACCTTC. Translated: CSAGGGVSYGYTF.

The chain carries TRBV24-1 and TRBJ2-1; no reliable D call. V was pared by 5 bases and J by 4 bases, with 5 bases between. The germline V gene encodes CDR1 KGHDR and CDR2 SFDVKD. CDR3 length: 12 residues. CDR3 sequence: CATSGLYNEQFF. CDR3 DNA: TGTGCCACCAGTGGTCTTTACAATGAGCAGTTCTTC.

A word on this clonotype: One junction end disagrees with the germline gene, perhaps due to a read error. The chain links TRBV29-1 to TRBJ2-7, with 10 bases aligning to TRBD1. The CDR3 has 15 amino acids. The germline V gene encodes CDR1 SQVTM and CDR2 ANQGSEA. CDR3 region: CSVATRDRGLDERYF. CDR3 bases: TGCAGCGTTGCTACCAGGGACAGGGGTCTAGACGAGCGGTACTTC.

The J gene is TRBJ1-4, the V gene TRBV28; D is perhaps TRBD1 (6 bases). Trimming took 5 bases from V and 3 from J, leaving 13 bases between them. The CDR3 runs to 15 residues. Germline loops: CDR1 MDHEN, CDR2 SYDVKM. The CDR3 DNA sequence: TGTGCCAGCAGTGCCACAGGGCAGGCTAATGAAAAACTGTTTTTT. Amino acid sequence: CASSATGQANEKLFF.

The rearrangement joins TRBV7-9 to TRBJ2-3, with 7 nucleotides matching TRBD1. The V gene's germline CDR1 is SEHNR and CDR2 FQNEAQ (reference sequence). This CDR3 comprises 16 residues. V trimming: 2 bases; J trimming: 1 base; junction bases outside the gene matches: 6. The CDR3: CASSLRTGRGTDTQYF. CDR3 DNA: TGTGCCAGCAGCTTAAGGACAGGTCGGGGCACAGATACGCAGTATTTT.

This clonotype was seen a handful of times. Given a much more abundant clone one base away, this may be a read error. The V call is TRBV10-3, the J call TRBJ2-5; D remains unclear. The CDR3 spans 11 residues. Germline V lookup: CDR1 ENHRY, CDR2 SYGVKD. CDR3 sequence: CTKADQETQYF. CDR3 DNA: TGTACAAAGGCTGATCAAGAGACCCAGTACTTC.

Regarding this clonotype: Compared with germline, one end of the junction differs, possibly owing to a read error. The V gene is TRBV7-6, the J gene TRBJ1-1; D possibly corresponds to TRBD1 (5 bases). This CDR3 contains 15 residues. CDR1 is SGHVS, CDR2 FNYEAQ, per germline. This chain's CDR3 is CASSRGAGLNTEAFF. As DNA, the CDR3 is TGTGCCAGCAGCCGAGGGGCAGGCCTGAACACTGAGGCTTTCTTT.

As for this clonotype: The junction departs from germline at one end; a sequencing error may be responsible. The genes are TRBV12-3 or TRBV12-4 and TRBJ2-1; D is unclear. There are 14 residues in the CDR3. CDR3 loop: CACSWDSSYNEQFF. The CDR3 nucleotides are TGTGCCTGCAGTTGGGATAGCTCCTACAATGAGCAGTTCTTC.

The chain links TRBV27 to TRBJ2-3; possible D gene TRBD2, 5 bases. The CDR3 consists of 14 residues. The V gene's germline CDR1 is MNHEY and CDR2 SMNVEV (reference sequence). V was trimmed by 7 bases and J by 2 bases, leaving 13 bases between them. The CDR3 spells CASKVSRDTDTQYF. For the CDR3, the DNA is TGTGCCAGCAAAGTTTCCCGGGACACAGATACGCAGTATTTT.

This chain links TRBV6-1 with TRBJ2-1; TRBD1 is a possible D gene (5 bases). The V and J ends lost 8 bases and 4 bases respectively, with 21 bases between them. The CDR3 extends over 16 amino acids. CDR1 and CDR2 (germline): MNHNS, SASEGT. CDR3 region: CASPQEGQGDYNEQFF. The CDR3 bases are TGTGCCAGCCCACAAGAAGGCCAAGGGGATTACAATGAGCAGTTCTTC.

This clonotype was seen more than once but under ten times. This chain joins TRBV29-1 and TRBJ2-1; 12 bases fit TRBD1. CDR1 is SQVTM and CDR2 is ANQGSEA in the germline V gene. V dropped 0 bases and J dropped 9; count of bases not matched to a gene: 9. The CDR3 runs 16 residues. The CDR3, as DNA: TGCAGCGTTGAAGATATGGGGGACAGGGGGCTCGGTGAGCAGTTCTTC. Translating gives CSVEDMGDRGLGEQFF.

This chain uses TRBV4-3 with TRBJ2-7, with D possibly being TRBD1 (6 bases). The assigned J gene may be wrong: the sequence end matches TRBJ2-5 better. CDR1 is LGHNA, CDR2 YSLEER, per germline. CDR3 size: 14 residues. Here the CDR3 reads CASSHRPDRETQYF. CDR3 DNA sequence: TGCGCCAGCAGCCACCGACCCGACAGGGAGACCCAGTACTTC.

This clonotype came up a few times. CDR3 in amino acids: CASSQETVYNEQFF. The CDR3 bases are TGTGCCAGCAGCCAAGAGACTGTATACAATGAGCAGTTCTTC. V gene TRBV3-1 combines with J gene TRBJ2-1; the D is unclear. V was shortened by 0 bases and J by 4 bases, with 7 bases between the two germline ends. The CDR3 spans 14 residues. Germline CDR1 LGHDT, CDR2 YNNKEL (reference sequence).

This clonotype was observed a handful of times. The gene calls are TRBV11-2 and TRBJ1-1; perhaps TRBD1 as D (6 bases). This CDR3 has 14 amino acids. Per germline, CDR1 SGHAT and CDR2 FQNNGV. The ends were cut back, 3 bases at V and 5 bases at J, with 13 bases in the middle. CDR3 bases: TGTGCCAGCAGCTTGACAGGATCTGGGACTGAAGCTTTCTTT. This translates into CASSLTGSGTEAFF.

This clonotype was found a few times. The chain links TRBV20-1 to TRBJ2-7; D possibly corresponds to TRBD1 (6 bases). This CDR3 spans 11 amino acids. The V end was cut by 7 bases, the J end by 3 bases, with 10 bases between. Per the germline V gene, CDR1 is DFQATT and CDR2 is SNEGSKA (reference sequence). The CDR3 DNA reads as TGCAGTGTTCCGGACAGCTACGAGCAGTACTTC. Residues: CSVPDSYEQYF.

The CDR3 nucleotides read TGCGCCAGCAGCTTGGTAGAGGTACCCATCAGGGAGACCCAGTACTTC. Translating gives CASSLVEVPIRETQYF. The chain carries TRBV5-1 and TRBJ2-5, with unresolved D. Germline-derived CDR1 and CDR2 are SGHRS and YFSETQ. The ends were cut back, 0 bases at V and 5 bases at J, with 17 bases in the middle. The CDR3 contains 16 residues. Complete variable domain (other parts from reference TRBV5-1 and TRBJ2-5): KAGVTQTPRYLIKTRGQQVTLSCSPISGHRSVSWYQQTPGQGLQFLFEYFSETQRNKGNFPGRFSGRQFSNSRSEMNVSTLELGDSALYLCASSLVEVPIRETQYFGPGTRLLVL.

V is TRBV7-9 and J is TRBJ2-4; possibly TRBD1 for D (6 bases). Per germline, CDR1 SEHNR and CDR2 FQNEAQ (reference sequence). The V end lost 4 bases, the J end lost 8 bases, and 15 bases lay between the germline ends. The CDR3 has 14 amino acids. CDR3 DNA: TGTGCCAGCAGCTCCCACAGGGTCGGGGACATTCAGTACTTC. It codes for CASSSHRVGDIQYF.

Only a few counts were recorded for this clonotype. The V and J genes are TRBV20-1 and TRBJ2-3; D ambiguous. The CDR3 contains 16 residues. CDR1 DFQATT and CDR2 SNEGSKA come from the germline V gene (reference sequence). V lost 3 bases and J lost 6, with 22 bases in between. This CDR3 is CSARTTGVRRADTQYF. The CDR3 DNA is TGCAGTGCTAGGACCACGGGCGTTCGCCGCGCGGATACGCAGTATTTT.

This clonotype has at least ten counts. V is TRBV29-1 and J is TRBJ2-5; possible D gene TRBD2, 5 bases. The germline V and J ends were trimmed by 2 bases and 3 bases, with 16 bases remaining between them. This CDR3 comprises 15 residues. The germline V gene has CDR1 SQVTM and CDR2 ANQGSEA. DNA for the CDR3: TGCAGCGTTGAACTGGCAGGACTGGAGAAAGAGACCCAGTACTTC. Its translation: CSVELAGLEKETQYF.

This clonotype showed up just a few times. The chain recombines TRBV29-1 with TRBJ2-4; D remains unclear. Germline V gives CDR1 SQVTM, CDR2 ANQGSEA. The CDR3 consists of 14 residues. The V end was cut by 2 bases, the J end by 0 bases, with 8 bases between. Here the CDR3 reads CSVEPDIAKNIQYF. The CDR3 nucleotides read TGCAGCGTTGAACCCGATATAGCCAAAAACATTCAGTACTTC.

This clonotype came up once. CDR3 coding DNA: TGTGCCATCAGTGAGCCCGGGGGTAACTATGGCTACACCTTC. It encodes CAISEPGGNYGYTF. The V call is TRBV10-3, the J call TRBJ1-2, with D maybe TRBD1 (5 bases). CDR1 and CDR2 (germline): ENHRY, SYGVKD. The length of the CDR3 is 14 residues. Trimming removed 2 bases at V and 1 base at J, with 8 bases between.

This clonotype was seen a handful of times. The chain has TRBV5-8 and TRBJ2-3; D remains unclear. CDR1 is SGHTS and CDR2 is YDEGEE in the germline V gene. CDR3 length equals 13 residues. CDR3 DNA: TGTGCAGTCCGTCGGTCCGCCACAGATACGCAGTATTTT. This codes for CAVRRSATDTQYF.

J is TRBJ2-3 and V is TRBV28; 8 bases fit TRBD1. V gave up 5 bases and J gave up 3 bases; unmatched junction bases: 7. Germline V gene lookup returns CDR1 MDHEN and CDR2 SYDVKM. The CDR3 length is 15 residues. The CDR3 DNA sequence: TGTGCCAGCAGTGTACGGGACAGGTTGACAGATACGCAGTATTTT. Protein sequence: CASSVRDRLTDTQYF.

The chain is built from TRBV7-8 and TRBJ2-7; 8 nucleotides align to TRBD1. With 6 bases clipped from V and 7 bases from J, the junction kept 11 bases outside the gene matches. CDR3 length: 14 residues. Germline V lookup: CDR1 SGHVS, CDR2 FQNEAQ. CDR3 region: CASRQERTGWEQYF. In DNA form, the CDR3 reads TGTGCCAGCAGACAAGAAAGGACAGGGTGGGAGCAGTACTTC.

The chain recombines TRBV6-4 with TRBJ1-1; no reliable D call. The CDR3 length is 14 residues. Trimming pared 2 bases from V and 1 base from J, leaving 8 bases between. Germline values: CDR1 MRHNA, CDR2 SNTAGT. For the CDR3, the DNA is TGTGCCAGCAGTGACGCGGCCGAGAACACTGAAGCTTTCTTT. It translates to CASSDAAENTEAFF.

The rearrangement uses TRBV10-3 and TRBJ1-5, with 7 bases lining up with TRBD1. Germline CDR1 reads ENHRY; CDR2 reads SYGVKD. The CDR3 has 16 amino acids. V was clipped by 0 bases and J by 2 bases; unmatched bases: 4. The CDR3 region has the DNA TGTGCCATCAGTGAGTCTACAGGGGCTGGCAATCAGCCCCAGCATTTT. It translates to CAISESTGAGNQPQHF.

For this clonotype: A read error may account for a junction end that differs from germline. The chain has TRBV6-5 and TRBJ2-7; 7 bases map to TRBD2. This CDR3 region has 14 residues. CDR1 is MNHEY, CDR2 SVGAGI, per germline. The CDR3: CAGSYLAAVYEQYF. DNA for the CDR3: TGTGCCGGCAGTTATCTAGCGGCGGTCTACGAGCAGTACTTC.